These 27 T cell receptor beta chains share one sample of origin, sequenced in a study of shared clonotypes between healthy human individuals (dated by TCRdb to the early 2020s). CD8 naive samples were CD45RO-negative cells positively selected for CCR7, giving a CD45RA+CCR7+ population that excluded TemRA cells. The library relied on the immunoSEQ multiplex PCR assay. The source is immuneACCESS, and TCRdb retained only in-frame sequences with V and J called. Part of the clones is not carried over; for the studies checked, unresolved V genes explain less than half of this, and the remainder is unexplained. The sample contains approximately 2,200,000 clones, about 92% of them found a single time. Clones ranked in the top ten supply 1.5% to 2% of the sample. The sample was naive CD8+ T cells from PBMCs. What this sample's cell subset or site label stands for: CD45RA+CCR7+. The receptors originated from a man aged 18-30 years in good health. Some clones in this sample may be carry-over from other donors' samples.

This clone was detected only a few times. CDR3 amino acids: CSDLSQGAEAFF. The DNA of the CDR3 is TGCAGCGACCTCTCACAGGGAGCTGAAGCTTTCTTT. This chain connects TRBV29-1 to TRBJ1-1, with D possibly matching TRBD1 (6 bases). V was cut by 7 bases and J by 6 bases, with 15 bases left in between. The CDR3 contains 12 residues. Germline V gene data show CDR1 as SQVTM and CDR2 as ANQGSEA.

The genes are TRBV7-3 and TRBJ2-1; D possibly corresponds to TRBD2 (6 bases). Germline lookup yields CDR1 SGHTA and CDR2 FQGTGA. V shed 5 bases and J shed 6 bases, with 14 bases lying between them. This CDR3 is 14 amino acids long. CDR3 loop: CASSLPGDVNEQFF. Written as DNA, the CDR3 is TGTGCCAGCAGCCTTCCGGGGGACGTCAATGAGCAGTTCTTC.

The CDR3 loop is CASSGSPTSGRTDTQYF. Here the CDR3 DNA reads TGCGCCAGCAGCGGAAGCCCGACTAGCGGGAGAACAGATACGCAGTATTTT. This chain uses TRBV5-1 with TRBJ2-3, with 12 bases identical to TRBD2. Germline V gene sequence: CDR1 SGHRS, CDR2 YFSETQ. Trimming cost V 4 bases and J 3 bases; bases outside gene matches: 9. This CDR3 spans 17 amino acids.

This clone was seen once. This chain uses TRBV7-6 with TRBJ2-7; D perhaps matches TRBD1 (6 bases). Germline assignment: CDR1 SGHVS and CDR2 FNYEAQ. The CDR3 spans 15 residues. V lost 4 bases to trimming and J lost 3 bases, with 16 bases between them. CDR3 sequence: CASSSPTGLNYEQYF. The CDR3 nucleotides read TGTGCCAGCAGCTCCCCGACAGGATTAAACTACGAGCAGTACTTC.

This sequence joins TRBV27 and TRBJ2-7; tentatively, D is TRBD1 (5 bases). The V end lost 2 bases, the J end lost 3 bases, and 11 bases lay between the germline ends. CDR1 is MNHEY and CDR2 is SMNVEV in the germline V gene (reference sequence). This CDR3 contains 14 residues. CDR3 nucleotide sequence: TGTGCCAGCAGTTTACGGAGTGACAGCTACGAGCAGTACTTC. Translating it yields CASSLRSDSYEQYF.

The chain links TRBV27 to TRBJ2-7, with D possibly TRBD2 on 6 matching bases. CDR3 length: 16 residues. V was shortened by 4 bases and J by 0 bases, with 16 bases between the two germline ends. Germline CDR1 reads MNHEY; CDR2 reads SMNVEV (reference sequence). The DNA of the CDR3 is TGTGCCAGCAGTTACTCCGCGGGACTCGTCTCCTACGAGCAGTACTTC. Protein: CASSYSAGLVSYEQYF.

This clone appeared a few times. This sequence joins TRBV20-1 and TRBJ1-2, with D maybe TRBD1 (5 bases). Trimming took 6 bases from V and 8 from J, leaving 13 bases between them. This CDR3 comprises 11 residues. Germline CDR1 is DFQATT and CDR2 is SNEGSKA (reference sequence). The CDR3 DNA sequence: TGCAGTGCCGTTATCCCAGGGGGCTACACCTTC. Translation gives CSAVIPGGYTF.

To note about this clone: The sample has other DNA sequences that encode this CDR3 too. The chain joins TRBV27 to TRBJ2-5; possible D gene TRBD1, 6 bases. The CDR3 length is 16 residues. Looked up from germline, CDR1 is MNHEY and CDR2 is SMNVEV (reference sequence). V was pared by 0 bases and J by 0 bases, with 11 bases between. CDR3 bases: TGTGCCAGCAGTTTATCACCAGGGGCGAACCAAGAGACCCAGTACTTC. Protein product: CASSLSPGANQETQYF.

The chain recombines TRBV6-5 with TRBJ2-7, with a possible D match to TRBD2 (6 bases). Trimming took off 2 bases at V and 1 base at J, with 12 bases between the two ends. Germline CDR1 is MNHEY and CDR2 is SVGAGI. There are 15 residues in the CDR3. CDR3 DNA: TGTGCCAGCAGTTACGGGGCGGGGCCATCCTACGAGCAGTACTTC. Protein: CASSYGAGPSYEQYF.

The chain employs TRBV19 and TRBJ1-5; no reliable D call. Germline CDR1 LNHDA, CDR2 SQIVND (reference sequence). The CDR3 contains 15 residues. The V gene lost 3 bases and the J gene lost 6 bases, with 15 bases spanning the gap. The CDR3 region is CASSILGLGGQPQHF. DNA of the CDR3: TGTGCCAGTAGTATTTTGGGGTTAGGAGGTCAGCCCCAGCATTTT.

The rearrangement links TRBV27 to TRBJ2-7; 8 bases agree with TRBD2. Trimming removed 5 bases from V and 4 bases from J; junction bases left unmatched: 7. This CDR3 region has 14 residues. CDR1 is MNHEY, CDR2 SMNVEV, per germline (reference sequence). The CDR3 spells CASSVSGSLYEQYF. In DNA form, the CDR3 reads TGTGCCAGCAGTGTGAGCGGGAGTCTATACGAGCAGTACTTC.

This chain links TRBV28 with TRBJ1-5; D call uncertain. The CDR3 is 15 residues long. V was cut by 3 bases and J by 0 bases, with 9 bases left in between. CDR1 and CDR2 (germline): MDHEN, SYDVKM. The CDR3 sequence is CASSFFQTSNQPQHF. DNA of the CDR3: TGTGCCAGCAGTTTTTTCCAGACTAGCAATCAGCCCCAGCATTTT.

The rearrangement joins TRBV29-1 to TRBJ2-5, with D unresolved. From germline, CDR1 is SQVTM and CDR2 ANQGSEA. This CDR3 has 13 residues. Trimming stripped 4 bases from V and 0 bases from J, with 9 bases between. In DNA form, the CDR3 reads TGCAGCGTTGTGCCCGGGTACCAAGAGACCCAGTACTTC. It specifies CSVVPGYQETQYF.

The chain employs TRBV6-1 and TRBJ2-5; D might be TRBD1 or TRBD2, each matching 6 bases. Germline V CDR1 and CDR2: MNHNS, SASEGT. The V end lost 5 bases, the J end lost 2 bases, and 15 bases lay between the germline ends. The CDR3 loop spans 15 amino acids. CDR3 sequence: CASSTPWRGQETQYF. CDR3 sequence (DNA): TGTGCCAGCAGTACCCCGTGGAGGGGGCAAGAGACCCAGTACTTC.

The chain is built from TRBV27 and TRBJ2-5; tentative D call: TRBD1 (5 bases). V dropped 3 bases and J dropped 5 bases, with 13 bases sitting between them. The CDR3 extends over 14 amino acids. Germline V CDR1 and CDR2: MNHEY, SMNVEV (reference sequence). The CDR3 region is CASSFREGMETQYF. DNA of the CDR3: TGTGCCAGCAGTTTCAGGGAAGGAATGGAGACCCAGTACTTC.

This rearrangement joins TRBV5-1 to TRBJ1-2, with D possibly being TRBD1 (6 bases). This CDR3 region has 16 residues. V was shortened by 3 bases and J by 0 bases, with 15 bases between the two germline ends. Germline V gene lookup returns CDR1 SGHRS and CDR2 YFSETQ. In nucleotides, the CDR3 is TGCGCCAGCAGCTCCCGGTGGACAGAAACTAACTATGGCTACACCTTC. Translated, it gives CASSSRWTETNYGYTF.

The chain has TRBV6-6 and TRBJ2-1; TRBD2 agrees at 9 bases. J gave up 7 bases and V 6 bases, and 13 bases lay outside the gene matches. The CDR3 extends over 16 amino acids. CDR1 is MNHNY, CDR2 SVGAGI, per germline (reference sequence). The CDR3 region has the DNA TGTGCCAGCAGCCCCGCAGGTAGCGGGAGTACGAATGAGCAGTTCTTC. Amino acids: CASSPAGSGSTNEQFF.

V usage is TRBV7-2 and J usage is TRBJ2-1; 7 bases map to TRBD2. The CDR3 totals 15 residues. Germline V gives CDR1 SGHTA, CDR2 FQGNSA. V lost 2 bases to trimming and J lost 1 base; unmatched junction nucleotides: 2. The CDR3 here is CASSLLAASYNEQFF. In DNA form, the CDR3 reads TGTGCCAGCAGCTTACTAGCGGCTTCCTACAATGAGCAGTTCTTC.

The J gene is TRBJ2-7, the V gene TRBV27, with D tentatively TRBD1 (5 bases). Germline V gives CDR1 MNHEY, CDR2 SMNVEV (reference sequence). The CDR3 sequence is 15 residues long. Trimming left V 2 bases short and J 4 bases short, with 15 bases between. The CDR3 sequence: CASSLTGYAGYEQYF. The CDR3 bases are TGTGCCAGCAGTTTAACAGGCTACGCCGGGTACGAGCAGTACTTC.

The V call is TRBV5-4, the J call TRBJ1-1, with D unclear. The CDR3 loop spans 13 amino acids. Trimming took 0 bases from V and 5 from J, leaving 8 bases between them. From germline, CDR1 is SGHNT and CDR2 YYREEE (reference sequence). As DNA, the CDR3 is TGTGCCAGCAGCTTGGACGAGATAACTGAAGCTTTCTTT. The encoded protein is CASSLDEITEAFF.

J is TRBJ2-2 and V is TRBV6-5; tentative D call: TRBD2 (5 bases). The CDR3 is made up of 14 amino acids. The V end was cut by 5 bases, the J end by 5 bases, with 12 bases between. Germline CDR1 reads MNHEY; CDR2 reads SVGAGI. CDR3 sequence reads: CASSPYEGTGELFF. CDR3 sequence (DNA): TGTGCCAGCAGTCCCTATGAGGGTACCGGGGAGCTGTTTTTT.

As to this clone: Additional DNA sequences in this sample encode the identical CDR3. This sequence joins TRBV27 and TRBJ1-5; TRBD1 matches at 9 bases. The CDR3 totals 14 residues. The trim removed 2 bases at V and 7 bases at J, leaving 3 bases unmatched. Germline V gives CDR1 MNHEY, CDR2 SMNVEV (reference sequence). In DNA, the CDR3 is TGTGCCAGCAGTTTAACAGGGGGCGGACAGCCCCAGCATTTT. Translating it yields CASSLTGGGQPQHF.

The chain combines TRBV11-2 with TRBJ2-2, with 7 bases that match TRBD2. Trimming removed 0 bases from V and 5 bases from J; junction bases left unmatched: 9. The CDR3 has 17 residues. Germline V CDR1 and CDR2: SGHAT, FQNNGV. The CDR3 nucleotides read TGTGCCAGCAGCTTAGATGCGGTCGGGGGGTGGACCGGGGAGCTGTTTTTT. Translating gives CASSLDAVGGWTGELFF.

V gene TRBV7-8 combines with J gene TRBJ1-3, with TRBD1 identical over 7 bases. The CDR3 loop spans 14 amino acids. Germline V lookup: CDR1 SGHVS, CDR2 FQNEAQ. J was trimmed by 4 bases and V by 3 bases; bases with no gene match: 3. CDR3 residues: CASSLTGNGNTIYF. CDR3 DNA sequence: TGTGCCAGCAGCTTGACAGGGAACGGAAACACCATATATTTT.

The V and J genes are TRBV15 and TRBJ2-2; D is possibly TRBD2 (6 bases). The CDR3 runs 16 residues. V was cut by 1 base and J by 1 base, with 10 bases left in between. In germline, CDR1 is LNHNV, CDR2 YYDKDF (reference sequence). CDR3 in amino acids: CATSRVMRENTGELFF. The CDR3 bases are TGTGCCACCAGCAGAGTGATGCGGGAGAACACCGGGGAGCTGTTTTTT.

This clone was observed once. The rearrangement uses TRBV6-5 and TRBJ2-7; D may be TRBD2 (6 bases). The CDR3 spans 15 residues. Trimming removed 0 bases from V and 0 bases from J, with 9 bases in between. The germline gives CDR1 MNHEY, CDR2 SVGAGI. CDR3 amino acids: CASSYSPSVSYEQYF. Written as DNA, the CDR3 is TGTGCCAGCAGTTACTCCCCTAGCGTCTCCTACGAGCAGTACTTC.

The chain couples TRBV7-9 to TRBJ1-5, with D unresolved. The CDR3 contains 14 residues. V lost 1 base to trimming and J lost 5 bases, with 9 bases between them. Germline CDR1 reads SEHNR; CDR2 reads FQNEAQ (reference sequence). CDR3 region: CASSLGGMDQPQHF. CDR3 in DNA: TGTGCCAGCAGCTTAGGCGGGATGGATCAGCCCCAGCATTTT.